This T cell receptor beta chain derives from a study of early T cells in non-severe SARS-CoV-2 infection (dated by TCRdb to 2020 to 2022). Describing the broader study: Because TCR sequencing was done on bulk RNA from unsorted whole blood, the alpha and beta chains could not be paired. The research as a whole found: VDJdb matching was skewed toward anti-spike CD8 responses and likely underestimated virus-specific expansions, missing private and CD4 specificities.

This clonotype was seen repeatedly, ten times or more. Its antigen is currently not known. Base quality data are lacking; no much larger clone is found one base away. V loses 4 bases at its end and J loses 3 bases; junction bases beyond the gene matches: 4. Looking up the germline V gene yields CDR1 LGHNT and CDR2 FRNRAP. Including cysteine and phenylalanine, the CDR3 has 15 amino acids. Only the CDR3 DNA stays, 45 bases, in frame from base 1. The method behind the library was 5' RACE. Instrument used: NextSeq 500. Unique molecular identifiers were attached to individual cDNA molecules in the TCR library protocol so that sequencing error and PCR bias could be corrected. TCR alpha and beta chains were both sequenced, and the abundances of alpha and beta sequences in each sample were closely correlated with each other. Per the original workflow: Decombinator V4 was used to annotate the V gene, J gene and CDR3 of the TCR sequences. TCRs were defined as expanded if a significant change between any two time points was detected under a Poisson model with p below 0.0001. TCR abundances were normalised to the total number of TCRs sequenced in each sample and reported as counts per million. MAIT TCRs were defined by TRAV1-2 paired with TRAJ12, TRAJ20 or TRAJ33, and iNKT TCRs by TRAV10 paired with TRAJ18. A search of VDJdb, accessed on 1 November 2021, was run for TCRs annotated to CMV, EBV and SARS-CoV-2, with TCRs annotated for multiple antigens excluded. Starting from the raw public reads, TCRdb applied fastp trimming at Q25, assembled clones with MiXCR and retained in-frame beta chains. Rows merge per CDR3 protein into single entries with the most common DNA and genes. For this entry, the V and J calls and clone size follow TCRdb and not the study's own pipeline. Here the sample has about 64,000 distinct CDR3 sequences; around 13% occur a single time. The leading ten clones occupy 3.5% to 5% of the sample.

The study was a case-control design nested within a healthcare worker cohort in London, UK, with weekly nasopharyngeal swab PCR tests and blood sampling. Between 23 and 31 March 2020, the week of the UK lockdown, healthcare workers were enrolled and then followed up weekly for as long as 16 weeks. Here the chain combines TRBV12-5 and TRBJ2-3; 10 middle bases align to TRBD1. This receptor was obtained from an adult who was a healthcare worker with PCR-confirmed SARS-CoV-2 infection or an uninfected control (not recorded which). Material for sequencing was whole blood. This receptor carries the CDR3 CASGSRTGGTDTQYF. The sequenced DNA is TGTGCTAGTGGTTCCCGGACAGGGGGGACAGATACGCAGTATTTT.